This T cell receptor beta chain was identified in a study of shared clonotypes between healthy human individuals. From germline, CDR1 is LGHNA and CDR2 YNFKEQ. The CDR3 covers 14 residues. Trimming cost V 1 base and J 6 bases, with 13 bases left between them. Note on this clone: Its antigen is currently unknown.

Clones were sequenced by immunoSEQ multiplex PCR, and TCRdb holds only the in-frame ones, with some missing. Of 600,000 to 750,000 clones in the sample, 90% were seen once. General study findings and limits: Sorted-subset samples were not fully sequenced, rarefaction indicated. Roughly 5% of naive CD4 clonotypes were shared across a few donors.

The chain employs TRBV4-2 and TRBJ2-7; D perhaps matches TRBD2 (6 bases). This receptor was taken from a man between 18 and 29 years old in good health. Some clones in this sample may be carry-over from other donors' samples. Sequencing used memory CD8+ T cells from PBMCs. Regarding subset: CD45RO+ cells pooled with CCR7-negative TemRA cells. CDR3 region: CASSQGGGTGEQYF. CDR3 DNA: TGTGCCAGCAGCCAAGGGGGCGGGACGGGCGAGCAGTACTTC.